The clone carrying this T cell receptor delta chain turned up a few times. A single base is all that separates this from a far larger clone, so a read error is likely. The sample carries other DNA sequences with the same CDR3. This sample is drawn from a study of γδ T cells in repeated Plasmodium falciparum infection. TCRdb re-called the multiplex PCR reads with CATT. The table lists approximately 60,000 delta-chain clones, around 1.7% of them singletons. The clonotype originates from a pool of human donors (malaria-infected and uninfected, not separated). Sequencing input: gamma-delta T cells from blood.

The CDR3 DNA is TGTGCTCTTGGGGAACTTTATAACTCGGACTGGGGGTACACCGATAAACTCATCTTC. This sequence encodes CALGELYNSDWGYTDKLIF. The J gene went uncalled, whereas the V gene is TRDV1; TRDD3, the table's D call, lacks a check against the DNA. Germline V gene lookup returns CDR1 TSWWSYY and CDR2 QGS. The CDR3 is 19 amino acids.